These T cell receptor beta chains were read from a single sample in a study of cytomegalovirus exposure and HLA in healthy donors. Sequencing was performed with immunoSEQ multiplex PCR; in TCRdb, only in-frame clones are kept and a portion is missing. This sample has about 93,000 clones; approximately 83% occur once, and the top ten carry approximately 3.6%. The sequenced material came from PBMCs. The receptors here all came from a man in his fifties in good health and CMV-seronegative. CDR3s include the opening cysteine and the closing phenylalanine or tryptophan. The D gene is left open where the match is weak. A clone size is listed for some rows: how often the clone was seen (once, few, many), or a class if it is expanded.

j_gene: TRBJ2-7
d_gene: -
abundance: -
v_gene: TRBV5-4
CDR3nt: TGTGCCAGCAGCGCTCAGGGTCTCTCCTACGAGCAGTACTTC
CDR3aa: CASSAQGLSYEQYF

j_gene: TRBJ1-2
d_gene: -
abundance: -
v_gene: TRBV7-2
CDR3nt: TGTGCCAGCAGCCCCTCGAATCTGAACCAGGCTTATGGCTACACCTTC
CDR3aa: CASSPSNLNQAYGYTF

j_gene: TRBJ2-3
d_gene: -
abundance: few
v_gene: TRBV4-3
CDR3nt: TGCGCCAGCAGCCGAGGAGTTATTACAGACAGGGAGGGCACAGATACGCAGTATTTT
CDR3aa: CASSRGVITDREGTDTQYF

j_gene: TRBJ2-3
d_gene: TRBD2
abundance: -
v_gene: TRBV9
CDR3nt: TGTGCCAGCAGCGAAATTAGCGGGAGTTTCTCTGATACGCAGTATTTT
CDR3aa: CASSEISGSFSDTQYF

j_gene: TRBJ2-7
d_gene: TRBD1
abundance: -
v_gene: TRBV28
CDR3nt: TGCGCCAGCAGGGGATTAAGCAGCCGGACAGGGAAATCCTACGAGCAGTACTTC
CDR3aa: CASRGLSSRTGKSYEQYF

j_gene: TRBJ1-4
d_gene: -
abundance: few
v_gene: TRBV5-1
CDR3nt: TGCGCCAGCAGCTTGGAGAATGCGGGGTATGAAAAACTGTTTTTT
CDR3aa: CASSLENAGYEKLFF

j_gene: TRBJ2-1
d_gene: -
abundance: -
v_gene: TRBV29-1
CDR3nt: TGCAGCGTTGTACCCCCCGACGGACAGCTTCTAGAGGCGGCCTACAACGAGCAGTTCTTC
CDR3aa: CSVVPPDGQLLEAAYNEQFF

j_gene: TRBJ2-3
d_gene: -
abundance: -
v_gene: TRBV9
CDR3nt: TGTGCCAGCAGCGTAGGCGCGATCGACACAGATACGCAGTATTTT
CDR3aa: CASSVGAIDTDTQYF

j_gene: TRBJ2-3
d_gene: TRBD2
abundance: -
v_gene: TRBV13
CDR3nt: TGTGCCAGCAGTCGGGAGGGCCAGGTAGATACGCAGTATTTT
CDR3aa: CASSREGQVDTQYF

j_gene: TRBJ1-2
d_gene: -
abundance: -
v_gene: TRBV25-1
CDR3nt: TGTGCCAGCAGTGTGGCGGGAGGCCATTATGGCTACACCTTC
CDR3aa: CASSVAGGHYGYTF

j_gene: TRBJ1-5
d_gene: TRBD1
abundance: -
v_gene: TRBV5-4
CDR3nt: TGTGCCAGCAGCCCTGACAGGGTTCAGCCCCAGCATTTT
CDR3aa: CASSPDRVQPQHF

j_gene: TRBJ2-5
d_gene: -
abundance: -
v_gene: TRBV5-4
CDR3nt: TGTGCCAGCAGCCAAACGAGGAACCTGGCTCAAGAGACCCAGTACTTC
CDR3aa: CASSQTRNLAQETQYF

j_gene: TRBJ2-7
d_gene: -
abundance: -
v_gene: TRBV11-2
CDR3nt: TGTGCCAGCAGCTTACCTCACAGAAGCTCCTACGAGCAGTACTTC
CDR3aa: CASSLPHRSSYEQYF

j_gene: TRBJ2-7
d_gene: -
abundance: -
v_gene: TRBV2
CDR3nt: TGTGCCAGCAAGAATCCCCCTAAGTGGGAGGCGTCCTACGAGCAGTACTTC
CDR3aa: CASKNPPKWEASYEQYF

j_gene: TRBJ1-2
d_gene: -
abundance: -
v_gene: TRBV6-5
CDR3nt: TGTGCCAGCACCACCACAGGGCATGGCTACACCTTC
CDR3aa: CASTTTGHGYTF

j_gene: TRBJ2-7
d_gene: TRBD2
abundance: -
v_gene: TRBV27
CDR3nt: TGTGCCAGCAGTTTGTCCACCCTAGCGGGCCGGACCTACGAGCAGTACTTC
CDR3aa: CASSLSTLAGRTYEQYF

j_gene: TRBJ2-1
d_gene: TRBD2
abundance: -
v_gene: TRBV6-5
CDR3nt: TGTGCCAGCAGCTTGACTAGCGATGAGCAGTTCTTC
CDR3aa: CASSLTSDEQFF

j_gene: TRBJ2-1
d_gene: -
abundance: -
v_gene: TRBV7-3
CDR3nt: TGTGCCAGCAGCTTAACGGGGGGTGGGTACGATGAGCAGTTCTTC
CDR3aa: CASSLTGGGYDEQFF

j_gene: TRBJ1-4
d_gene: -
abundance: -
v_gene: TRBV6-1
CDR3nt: TGTGCCAGCAGTTCAGGGCCAACTAATGAAAAACTGTTTTTT
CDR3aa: CASSSGPTNEKLFF

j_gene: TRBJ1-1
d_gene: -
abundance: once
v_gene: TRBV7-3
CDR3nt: TGTGCCAGCAGCGGGGCCGCGAACACTGAAGCTTTCTTT
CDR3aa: CASSGAANTEAFF

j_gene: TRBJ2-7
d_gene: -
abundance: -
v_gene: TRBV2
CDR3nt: TGTGCCAGCAGCGCCAGCTCCTACGAGCAGTACTTC
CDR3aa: CASSASSYEQYF

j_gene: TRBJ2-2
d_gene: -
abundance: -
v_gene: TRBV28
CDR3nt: TGTGCCAGCAGTTTAAGGCGGACCGGGGCCGGGGAGCTGTTTTTT
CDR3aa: CASSLRRTGAGELFF

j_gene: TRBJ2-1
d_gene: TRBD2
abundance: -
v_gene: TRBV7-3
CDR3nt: TGTGCCAGCAGCCTAGGACTAGCGATCTACAATGAGCAGTTCTTC
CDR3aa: CASSLGLAIYNEQFF

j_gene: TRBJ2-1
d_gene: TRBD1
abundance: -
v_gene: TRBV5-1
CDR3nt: TGCGCCAGCAGGGGGGGACAGGGTCACGATGAGCAGTTCTTC
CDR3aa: CASRGGQGHDEQFF

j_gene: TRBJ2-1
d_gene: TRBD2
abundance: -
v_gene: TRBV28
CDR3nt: TGTGCCAGCAGTCTCCTAGCGGGAGGGTCCCCCTTAGGGTCCTACAATGAGCAGTTCTTC
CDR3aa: CASSLLAGGSPLGSYNEQFF

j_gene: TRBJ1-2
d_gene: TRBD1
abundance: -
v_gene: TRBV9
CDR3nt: TGTGCCAGCAGCGTAGCCCAGGGGGCAGACTATGGCTACACCTTC
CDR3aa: CASSVAQGADYGYTF

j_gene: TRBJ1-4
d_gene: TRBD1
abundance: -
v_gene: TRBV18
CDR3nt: TGTGCCAGCTCACCGCAGGGGGGTGAAAAACTGTTTTTT
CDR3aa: CASSPQGGEKLFF

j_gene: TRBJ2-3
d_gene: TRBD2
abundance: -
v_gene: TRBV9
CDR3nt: TGTGCCAGCAGCGCCTCGCCGGAGGCGGGAGGTTACACAGATACGCAGTATTTT
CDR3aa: CASSASPEAGGYTDTQYF

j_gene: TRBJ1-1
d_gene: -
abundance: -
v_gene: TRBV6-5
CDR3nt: TGTGCCAGCAGTTACTCGAGATCAGGAGGAGCTTTCTTT
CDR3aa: CASSYSRSGGAFF

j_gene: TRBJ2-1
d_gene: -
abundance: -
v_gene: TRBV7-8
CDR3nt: TGTGCCAGCAGCTTTGGCGGGACCGAGCAGTTCTTC
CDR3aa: CASSFGGTEQFF

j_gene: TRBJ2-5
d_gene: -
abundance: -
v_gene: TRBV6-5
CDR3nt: TGTGCCAGCAGTTACGGTCTCCGGAGCCAAGAGACCCAGTACTTC
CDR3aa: CASSYGLRSQETQYF

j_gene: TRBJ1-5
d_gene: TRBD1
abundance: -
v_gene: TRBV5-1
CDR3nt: TGCGCCAGCAGCATCACAGGGGGCGGTAATCAGCCCCAGCATTTT
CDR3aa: CASSITGGGNQPQHF

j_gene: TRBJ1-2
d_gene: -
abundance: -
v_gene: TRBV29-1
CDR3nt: TGCAGCGTATACCGACAGGATGGCTACACCTTC
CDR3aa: CSVYRQDGYTF

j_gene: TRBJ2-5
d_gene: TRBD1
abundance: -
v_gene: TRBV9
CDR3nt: TGTGCCAGCAGCGTAGACGGACAGGGGTCGGAGACCCAGTACTTC
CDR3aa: CASSVDGQGSETQYF

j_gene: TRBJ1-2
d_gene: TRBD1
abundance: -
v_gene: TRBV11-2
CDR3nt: TGTGCCAGCAGCCCCAGAACAGGGGGCGATGGCTACACCTTC
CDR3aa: CASSPRTGGDGYTF

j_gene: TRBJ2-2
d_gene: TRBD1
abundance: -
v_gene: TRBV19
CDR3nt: TGTGCCGGCGGCCCCGGGACAGGGTTGCCCGGGGAGCTGTTTTTT
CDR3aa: CAGGPGTGLPGELFF

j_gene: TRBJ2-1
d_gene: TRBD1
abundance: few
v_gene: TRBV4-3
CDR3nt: TGCGCCAGCAGCCAAGATGTACAGGGGGCCTACAATGAGCAGTTCTTC
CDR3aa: CASSQDVQGAYNEQFF

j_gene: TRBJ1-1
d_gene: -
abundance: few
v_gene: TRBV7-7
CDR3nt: TGTGCTAGCAGCTTAATTGGGGGGAGTGAAGCTTTCTTT
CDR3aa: CASSLIGGSEAFF

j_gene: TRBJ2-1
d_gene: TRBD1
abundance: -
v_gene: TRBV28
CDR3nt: TGTGCCAGCAGTTTTCAGACAGGGGGGTACAATGAGCAGTTCTTC
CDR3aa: CASSFQTGGYNEQFF

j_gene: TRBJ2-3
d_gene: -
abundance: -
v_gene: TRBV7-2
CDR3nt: TGTGCCAGCAGCTTAGCCGGCGGCCAGCACGTTGGAGATACGCAGTATTTT
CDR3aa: CASSLAGGQHVGDTQYF

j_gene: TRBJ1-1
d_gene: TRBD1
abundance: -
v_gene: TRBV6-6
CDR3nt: TGTGCCAGCAGTTTTCGGACAGGGTCGAACACTGAAGCTTTCTTT
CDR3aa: CASSFRTGSNTEAFF

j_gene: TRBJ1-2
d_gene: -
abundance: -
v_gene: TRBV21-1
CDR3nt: TGTGCCAGCAATGAGAGGGGGGTGGCGACAGGGGGTACCAACTATGGCTACACCTTC
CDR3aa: CASNERGVATGGTNYGYTF

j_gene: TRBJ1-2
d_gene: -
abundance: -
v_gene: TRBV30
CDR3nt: TGTGCCTGGAGTGCAGGGGCAGGCGGCTACACCTTC
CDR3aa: CAWSAGAGGYTF

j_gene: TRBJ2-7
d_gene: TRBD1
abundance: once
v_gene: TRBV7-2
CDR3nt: TGTGCCAGCAGCTTGGGGACAGGGGCCTACGAGCAGTACTTC
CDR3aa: CASSLGTGAYEQYF

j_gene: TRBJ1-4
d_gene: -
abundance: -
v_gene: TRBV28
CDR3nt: TGTGCCAGCAGTCCCGGACAGCGTAATGAAAAACTGTTTTTT
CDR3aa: CASSPGQRNEKLFF

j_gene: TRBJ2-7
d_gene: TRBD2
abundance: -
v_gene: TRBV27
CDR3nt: TGTGCCAGCAGTTTATCTGGAGTAGCGGGAGGACCGATGGAGTCGTACTTC
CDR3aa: CASSLSGVAGGPMESYF

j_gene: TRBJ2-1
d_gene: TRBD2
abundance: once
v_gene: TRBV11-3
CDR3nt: TGTGCCAGCAGCTTAGGCAATAGCGGGAACTATGAGCAGTTCTTC
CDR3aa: CASSLGNSGNYEQFF

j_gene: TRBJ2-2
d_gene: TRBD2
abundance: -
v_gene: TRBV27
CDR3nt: TGTGCCAGCAGCCCTTTTGAGGGACTAGCGGGAGTCGGCGGGGAGCTGTTTTTT
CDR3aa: CASSPFEGLAGVGGELFF

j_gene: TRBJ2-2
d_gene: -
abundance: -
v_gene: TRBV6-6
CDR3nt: TGTGCCAGCAGTTACGGGGAGGAGGAGCTGTTTTTT
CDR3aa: CASSYGEEELFF

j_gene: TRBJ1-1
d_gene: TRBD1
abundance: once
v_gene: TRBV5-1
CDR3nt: TGCGCCAGCAGCTTGGTACAGGGGGCCGGTAACACTGAAGCTTTCTTT
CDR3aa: CASSLVQGAGNTEAFF

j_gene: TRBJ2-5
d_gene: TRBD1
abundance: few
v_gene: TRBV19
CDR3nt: TGTGCCAGTAGTACGGACAGGCTCGGCGAGACCCAGTACTTC
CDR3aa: CASSTDRLGETQYF

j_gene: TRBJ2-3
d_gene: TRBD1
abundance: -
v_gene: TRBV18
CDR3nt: TGTGCCAGCTCACAGGACAGGGAAATCCCCACAGATACGCAGTATTTT
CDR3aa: CASSQDREIPTDTQYF

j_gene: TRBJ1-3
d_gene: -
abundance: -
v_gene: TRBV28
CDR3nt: TGTGCCAGCAGTTTTGTAGCCCGGAGCTCTGGAAACACCATATATTTT
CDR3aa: CASSFVARSSGNTIYF

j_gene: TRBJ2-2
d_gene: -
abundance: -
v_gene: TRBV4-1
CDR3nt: TGCGCCAGCAGCCAAGATTATCCGGGGGTAGGCGGAACCGGGGAGCTGTTTTTT
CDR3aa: CASSQDYPGVGGTGELFF